This T cell receptor beta chain originates from a study of regulatory T cells in long-lasting Graves disease. About the research overall: Persistent cases took antithyroid drugs over 5 years and stayed TSH receptor antibody positive.

Combining iRepertoire HTBI primers with Arm-PCR of CDR3 regions, the authors built TCR beta libraries. TCRdb fed the multiplex PCR reads into MiXCR, producing one record per CDR3 protein. This table holds approximately 500,000 distinct CDR3 sequences, 20% to 25% found once. Germline V CDR1 and CDR2: SQVTM, ANQGSEA. Trimming removed 8 bases from V and 4 bases from J, with 23 bases in between. The CDR3 runs to 15 residues. This sample's time point: persistent/refractory GD, antithyroid drugs over 5 years with positive TRAb. The authors made the TCR library using RNA they extracted from PBMCs. This clonotype was seen ten or more times. What it binds is unknown. Points from the study as a whole: TCR diversity was lower in persistent Graves' patients (versus newly diagnosed ones).

The TCR sequence derives from a female donor with Graves disease. The gene calls are TRBV29-1 and TRBJ2-5; the D gene could be TRBD1 or TRBD2 (5 bases each). Specimen: peripheral blood mononuclear cells (PBMCs), collected when the disease was refractory, from a patient treated with antithyroid drugs. CDR3 nucleotide sequence: TGCAGCTCCACCACGGCTATTGAGGGGCCAGAGACCCAGTACTTC. This codes for CSSTTAIEGPETQYF.